Presented here are 20 T cell receptor beta chains from one specimen sequenced in a study of cytomegalovirus exposure and HLA in healthy donors. Profiled with immunoSEQ multiplex PCR; TCRdb holds only in-frame clones, not every one. Of some 77,000 clones listed, approximately 96% are singletons. Sequencing used PBMCs. The receptors derive from a man aged 18 to 30 in good health and CMV-seropositive.

The J gene is TRBJ2-7, the V gene TRBV5-6; the match to TRBD1 covers 8 bases. The trim removed 1 base at V and 6 bases at J, leaving 6 bases unmatched. Per germline, CDR1 SGHDT and CDR2 YYEEEE. The CDR3 spans 14 residues. As DNA, the CDR3 is TGTGCCAGCAGCTTGCTTCCCCAGGGGGCCGAGCAGTACTTC. This gives the protein CASSLLPQGAEQYF.

The chain has TRBV30 and TRBJ1-2, with 11 bases identical to TRBD1. CDR3 length equals 17 residues. The V gene's germline CDR1 is GTSNPN and CDR2 SVGIG (reference sequence). V was pared by 2 bases and J by 4 bases, with 12 bases of the junction left unmatched. CDR3 DNA sequence: TGTGCCTGGAGTCCAGCCGCGGACAGGGGGCACGGCTATGGCTACACCTTC. It is translated as CAWSPAADRGHGYGYTF.

CDR3 coding DNA: TGTGCCAGCAGTTTCCAGCCCCAGGGGTCTAACTATGGCTACACCTTC. Encoded protein: CASSFQPQGSNYGYTF. The chain combines TRBV28 with TRBJ1-2, with D possibly being TRBD1 (6 bases). This CDR3 region has 16 residues. Germline V gene sequence: CDR1 MDHEN, CDR2 SYDVKM. V lost 3 bases and J 0 bases, leaving 14 bases between the germline ends.

This rearrangement joins TRBV5-1 to TRBJ2-1; 7 bases map to TRBD2. CDR1 SGHRS and CDR2 YFSETQ come from the germline V gene. Unmatched junction bases numbered 10, after V lost 1 base and J lost 9 bases. The CDR3 has 15 residues. The CDR3 reads CASSLISAGEVEQFF. The CDR3 DNA sequence: TGCGCCAGCAGCTTGATATCGGCGGGGGAAGTTGAGCAGTTCTTC.

The genes are TRBV9 and TRBJ2-1; 12 positions agree with TRBD2. Germline values: CDR1 SGDLS, CDR2 YYNGEE. This CDR3 is 14 amino acids long. V trimming: 7 bases; J trimming: 10 bases; junction bases outside the gene matches: 9. CDR3 sequence reads: CASALAGGVREQFF. In DNA, the CDR3 is TGTGCCAGCGCCCTAGCGGGGGGGGTACGGGAGCAGTTCTTC.

This clone has a single count. The sample carries other DNA sequences with the same CDR3. The chain joins TRBV10-3 to TRBJ2-5; perhaps TRBD1 as D (7 bases). CDR1 is ENHRY, CDR2 SYGVKD, per germline. The V end was cut by 3 bases, the J end by 3 bases, with 8 bases between. CDR3 size: 13 residues. The CDR3: CAISDRGEETQYF. The CDR3, as DNA: TGTGCCATCAGTGACAGGGGGGAAGAGACCCAGTACTTC.

This chain connects TRBV9 to TRBJ1-2; D gene unclear. Germline assignment: CDR1 SGDLS and CDR2 YYNGEE. CDR3 length: 15 amino acids. V lost 0 bases and J lost 4, with 13 bases in between. The CDR3 sequence: CASSVGPAAGYGYTF. The CDR3 DNA reads as TGTGCCAGCAGCGTAGGGCCGGCAGCGGGCTATGGCTACACCTTC.

The chain's CDR3 is CASSLAVTSGSYEQYF. In DNA, the CDR3 is TGCGCCAGCAGCTTGGCCGTGACTAGCGGCTCCTACGAGCAGTACTTC. The chain is built from TRBV5-1 and TRBJ2-7; 9 nucleotides line up with TRBD2. CDR1 is SGHRS, CDR2 YFSETQ, per germline. This CDR3 is 16 amino acids long. V gave up 0 bases and J gave up 0 bases; unmatched junction bases: 4.

The chain recombines TRBV19 with TRBJ2-1, with D possibly being TRBD1 (5 bases). Germline CDR1 LNHDA, CDR2 SQIVND (reference sequence). There are 14 residues in the CDR3. Between the trimmed V and J ends, which lost 3 bases and 6 bases, there was a span of 12 bases. CDR3 sequence reads: CASSILGQPNEQFF. The CDR3 DNA reads TGTGCCAGTAGTATCTTGGGGCAGCCCAATGAGCAGTTCTTC.

V is TRBV6-1 and J is TRBJ2-7, with D unresolved. Per the germline V gene, CDR1 is MNHNS and CDR2 is SASEGT. This CDR3 comprises 11 residues. V was clipped by 7 bases and J by 9 bases, with 13 bases between them. The chain's CDR3 is CASNESTRQYF. For the CDR3, the DNA is TGTGCCAGCAATGAGTCGACACGGCAGTACTTC.

The chain uses TRBV19 and TRBJ1-5; TRBD1 matches at 7 bases. Germline values: CDR1 LNHDA, CDR2 SQIVND (reference sequence). The V gene end was trimmed by 4 bases and the J gene end by 3 bases; junction bases not matched to a gene: 15. This CDR3 contains 18 residues. DNA of the CDR3: TGTGCCAGTAGTACCAGGCCTCAACAGGGGAAGGCCAATCAGCCCCAGCATTTT. Protein sequence: CASSTRPQQGKANQPQHF.

This sequence joins TRBV5-6 and TRBJ1-3; the D gene is possibly TRBD1 (6 bases). Trimming pared 0 bases from V and 1 base from J, leaving 14 bases between. The germline CDR1 and CDR2 sequences are SGHDT and YYEEEE. The length of the CDR3 is 17 residues. Written as DNA, the CDR3 is TGTGCCAGCAGCTTGGTCGAGGGGGACCCGTCTGGAAACACCATATATTTT. This translates into CASSLVEGDPSGNTIYF.

The V gene is TRBV10-2, the J gene TRBJ2-2, with 11 bases that match TRBD2. The CDR3 runs to 16 residues. The junction had 6 bases not matched to a gene; V was cut back by 7 bases and J by 2 bases. The germline V gene encodes CDR1 WSHSY and CDR2 SAAADI. CDR3 loop: CASTVGLAGNTGELFF. CDR3 DNA: TGCGCCAGCACTGTCGGACTAGCGGGCAACACCGGGGAGCTGTTTTTT.

V and J are TRBV4-1 and TRBJ2-7, with 7 nucleotides matching TRBD1. V lost 3 bases and J lost 3; bases outside the gene matches: 5. This CDR3 has 14 residues. From germline, CDR1 is MGHRA and CDR2 YSYEKL. The CDR3 DNA follows: TGCGCCAGCAGCCACATGAACAGGGGCTACGAGCAGTACTTC. It encodes CASSHMNRGYEQYF.

This rearrangement joins TRBV29-1 to TRBJ1-1; TRBD1 matches 7 bases. Looked up from germline, CDR1 is SQVTM and CDR2 is ANQGSEA. Germline trimming cut 7 bases from V and 3 bases from J; bases unmatched to any gene: 8. The CDR3 runs 13 residues. The CDR3 DNA reads TGCAGCGCCGGAGGGGGCTGGTACACTGAAGCTTTCTTT. Protein sequence: CSAGGGWYTEAFF.

This chain uses TRBV11-3 with TRBJ1-1, with 10 bases matching TRBD1. The CDR3 length is 16 residues. V dropped 5 bases and J dropped 1; count of bases not matched to a gene: 7. CDR1 and CDR2 (germline): SGHNT, YENEEA. CDR3 in DNA: TGTGCCAGCAGCCCTGGGACAGGGGCAGGGAACACTGAAGCTTTCTTT. It specifies CASSPGTGAGNTEAFF.

This clone was seen a single time. The chain employs TRBV2 and TRBJ2-2; possibly TRBD2 for D (6 bases). The germline V gene has CDR1 SNHLY and CDR2 FYNNEI. The V and J ends lost 3 bases and 6 bases respectively, with 8 bases between them. This CDR3 comprises 13 residues. Here the CDR3 DNA reads TGTGCCAGCAGTGACGGGGGAGCCGGGGAGCTGTTTTTT. Translating it yields CASSDGGAGELFF.

V usage is TRBV27 and J usage is TRBJ2-7; possibly TRBD1 for D (6 bases). This CDR3 contains 13 residues. Germline lookup yields CDR1 MNHEY and CDR2 SMNVEV (reference sequence). V lost 7 bases and J lost 5, with 15 bases in between. CDR3 coding DNA: TGTGCCAGCAAGAATCCAGGGGCTCACGAGCAGTACTTC. This gives the protein CASKNPGAHEQYF.

The chain couples TRBV11-2 to TRBJ2-5; D unclear. V was cut by 4 bases and J by 4 bases, with 16 bases left in between. The CDR3 spans 15 residues. Per germline, CDR1 SGHAT and CDR2 FQNNGV. The CDR3 reads CASSSPAPGLETQYF. The CDR3, as DNA: TGTGCCAGCAGCTCCCCCGCCCCCGGGTTAGAGACCCAGTACTTC.

The rearrangement joins TRBV6-5 to TRBJ2-1; D might be TRBD1 (5 bases). The CDR3 is 13 residues long. Between the trimmed V and J ends, which lost 8 bases and 2 bases, there was a span of 10 bases. Germline CDR1 is MNHEY and CDR2 is SVGAGI. The CDR3 sequence is CASRQGPYNEQFF. The CDR3 DNA follows: TGTGCCAGCCGGCAGGGCCCCTACAATGAGCAGTTCTTC.